This T cell receptor (beta chain) was recorded in a study of blood T cell repertoires in COVID-19. Sequencing was performed with immunoSEQ multiplex PCR; in TCRdb, only in-frame clones are kept and a portion is missing. The top ten clones hold 4.9% of a sample with approximately 240,000 clones, around 82% of them seen once. What was sequenced was peripheral blood. This TCR came from an elderly woman with active or convalescent COVID-19.

The CDR3 region has the DNA TGCGCCAGCAGTTCTGGACATCTGAACACTGAAGCTTTCTTT. Its translation: CASSSGHLNTEAFF. The J gene is TRBJ1-1, the V gene TRBV5-1, with D possibly being TRBD1 (5 bases). V was clipped by 5 bases and J by 0 bases, with 11 bases between them. Germline V gene sequence: CDR1 SGHRS, CDR2 YFSETQ. The CDR3 length is 14 residues.